A single T cell receptor (beta chain) is shown here with its context. What antigen it recognizes has not been identified. Qualities for individual bases were not recorded, and no much larger clone is one base off. Peripheral blood CD8+ and CD4+ T cells from healthy donors, Susac syndrome patients and multiple sclerosis patients were profiled by high-throughput TCR beta sequencing. The Susac syndrome patients fulfilled recently defined diagnostic criteria for either definite or probable disease. CD8+ TEMRA cells were enriched by FACS, while bulk CD8+ and CD4+ T cells were purified by magnetic negative isolation. Blood was collected in EDTA tubes and processed within 24 hours, with PBMCs isolated through density gradient centrifugation. PBMCs intended for TCR sequencing were frozen in liquid nitrogen and were later thawed in a 37 degrees C water bath. Purity of sorted or isolated CD4+, CD8+ and CD8+ TEMRA cells was at least 90%.

The CDR3 numbers 15 residues from cysteine through phenylalanine. Only the CDR3 region is kept as DNA, spanning 45 bases read in frame from base 1. At the junction V is shortened by 2 bases and J by 6 bases, with 14 bases in between. From the germline V gene, CDR1 is LGHNA and CDR2 is YNFKEQ. RNA was extracted using the RNeasy kit, and roughly 0.5 to 1 ug of the RNA was reverse transcribed with random hexamers. TCR beta CDR3 regions were amplified with the immunoSEQ multiplex PCR assay covering 54 Vbeta and 13 Jbeta segments. PCR amplification bias was corrected using a synthetic template baseline for primer optimization and computational correction. The authors' analysis ran thus. Reads were annotated to V, D and J genes according to IMGT and were analyzed with immunoSEQ Analyzer, with only productive sequences retained. Clonality was computed as one minus Shannon entropy normalized by log2 of the number of productive unique sequences. Public and private clones were assessed among the 100 most prevalent clones of each patient and control. Susac-specific clones were defined as absent from healthy and MS cohorts, some 1,000 published viral clones and other ImmuneACCESS disease sequences. TCRdb handled the public reads itself, with Q25 trimming in fastp and clone calling in MiXCR, and kept productive beta chains. Merged by CDR3 protein, the rows form single entries marked with the most common genes and DNA. TCRdb assigned the V and J calls; the authors' analysis was not used. This sample gives about 210,000 distinct CDR3 sequences in total; about 94% of them show up just once. 0.15% of the sample belongs to the ten largest clones.

These data come from a study of CD8 T cells in Susac syndrome (dated by TCRdb to the late 2010s). Regarding the complete study: Of the Susac syndrome patients who were sequenced, roughly six had clinically active disease and eight were in clinical remission. Whether CD8+ T cell activation and differentiation in Susac syndrome was antigen driven was tested using repertoire sequencing. At blood withdrawal, Susac syndrome patients were therapy-naive, treated with corticosteroids (with IVIg additionally given to some), or treated with IVIg alone.

What the work shows at the level of the full study, not this receptor alone: In the CD4+ T cell repertoire of Susac syndrome patients, clonal expansion was not detected. The TCR sequencing and HLA analysis was acknowledged to have included a relatively small number of individuals.

The rearrangement combines TRBV4-2 with TRBJ2-1; the D call is possibly TRBD1 or TRBD2, each sharing 5 bases. The sequence derives from a human donor with Susac syndrome. The source material was CD4+ T cells from PBMCs. The DNA is as follows: TGTGCCAGCAGCCAAATAAACCGGGACCTCAATGAGCAGTTCTTC. Its product reads: CASSQINRDLNEQFF.